Listed below are T cell receptor beta chains from one sample, sequenced in a study of spatial heterogeneity in lung cancer. TCRdb redid the calling of the 5' RACE reads with MiXCR, one entry per CDR3 protein. The repertoire holds roughly 3,500 distinct CDR3 sequences, 13% seen once, with more than 7.5% in the top ten. The material was lung tumor tissue, obtained at surgery. The receptors stem from a female donor with early-stage non-small cell lung cancer. Both conserved end residues are part of each CDR3. Each record gives: V gene, clone size, J gene, CDR3 length, D gene, CDR3 DNA, CDR3 protein. D genes are given only for firm matches. Size is stated for part of the rows, as once, few or many counts, or as a class when the clone is expanded.

v_call: TRBV28
clone_size: NA
j_call: TRBJ2-2
cdr3_length: 18
d_call: TRBD1
cdr3_nt: TGTGCCAGCATCCCGAACCTGGGACAGGGGGCGGGCACCGGGGAGCTGTTTTTT
cdr3_aa: CASIPNLGQGAGTGELFF

v_call: TRBV27
clone_size: medium-sized
j_call: TRBJ1-2
cdr3_length: 13
d_call: NA
cdr3_nt: TGTGCCAGCAGCTATACAGGGACCTATGGCTACACCTTC
cdr3_aa: CASSYTGTYGYTF

v_call: TRBV6-2/TRBV6-3
clone_size: few
j_call: TRBJ2-1
cdr3_length: 14
d_call: TRBD2
cdr3_nt: TGTGCCAGCAGTTCGGGAGGGGCTATGTACGAGCAGTTCTTC
cdr3_aa: CASSSGGAMYEQFF

v_call: TRBV20-1
clone_size: medium-sized
j_call: TRBJ2-7
cdr3_length: 15
d_call: TRBD2
cdr3_nt: TGCAGTGCTAGACGTCCCGGGACTAGCGATCCCGAGCAGTACTTC
cdr3_aa: CSARRPGTSDPEQYF

v_call: TRBV2
clone_size: few
j_call: TRBJ2-1
cdr3_length: 17
d_call: NA
cdr3_nt: TGTGCCAGCAGTTCCGGAGGAGGGCTAAGCTCCTACAATGAGCAGTTCTTC
cdr3_aa: CASSSGGGLSSYNEQFF

v_call: TRBV5-5
clone_size: medium-sized
j_call: TRBJ2-5
cdr3_length: 12
d_call: NA
cdr3_nt: TGTGCCAGCAGCCCGACGGTGGAGACCCAGTACTTC
cdr3_aa: CASSPTVETQYF

v_call: TRBV5-6
clone_size: medium-sized
j_call: TRBJ2-7
cdr3_length: 16
d_call: TRBD2
cdr3_nt: TGTGCCAGCAGCTTGGGACTAGCGGGAGAGTCCTACGAGCAGTACTTC
cdr3_aa: CASSLGLAGESYEQYF

v_call: TRBV6-5
clone_size: few
j_call: TRBJ1-2
cdr3_length: 15
d_call: NA
cdr3_nt: TGTGCCAGCAGTTTCACACGGGACCCCAGGGGAGGCTACACCTTC
cdr3_aa: CASSFTRDPRGGYTF

v_call: TRBV29-1
clone_size: medium-sized
j_call: TRBJ1-1
cdr3_length: 11
d_call: TRBD1
cdr3_nt: TGCAGCGCCGGTGGGGGACAGGGGTCGGTCTTT
cdr3_aa: CSAGGGQGSVF

v_call: TRBV7-9
clone_size: few
j_call: TRBJ2-1
cdr3_length: 14
d_call: NA
cdr3_nt: TGTGCCAGCAGCTTCTCTGTCTCCTACAATGAGCAGTTCTTC
cdr3_aa: CASSFSVSYNEQFF

v_call: TRBV12-3/TRBV12-4
clone_size: NA
j_call: TRBJ2-1
cdr3_length: 13
d_call: NA
cdr3_nt: TGTGCCAGCAGTTTACCCCCCGTGTATGAGCAGTTCTTC
cdr3_aa: CASSLPPVYEQFF

v_call: TRBV2
clone_size: NA
j_call: TRBJ2-7
cdr3_length: 15
d_call: TRBD2
cdr3_nt: TGTGCCAGCCTAAGAGGGACTAGCGGGAGAGAAGAGCAGTACTTC
cdr3_aa: CASLRGTSGREEQYF

v_call: TRBV15
clone_size: many
j_call: TRBJ2-5
cdr3_length: 15
d_call: TRBD2
cdr3_nt: TGTGCCACCAGCAGAGTAGGGCTAGCGGAAGAGACCCAGTACTTC
cdr3_aa: CATSRVGLAEETQYF

v_call: TRBV11-2
clone_size: medium-sized
j_call: TRBJ1-2
cdr3_length: 15
d_call: NA
cdr3_nt: TGTGCCAGCAGCTTAGATGGGGGCGGAGACTATGGCTACACCTTC
cdr3_aa: CASSLDGGGDYGYTF

v_call: TRBV23-1
clone_size: medium-sized
j_call: TRBJ2-5
cdr3_length: 14
d_call: NA
cdr3_nt: TGCGCCAGCAGGCGGGACAGTGAAAAAGAGACCCAGTACTTC
cdr3_aa: CASRRDSEKETQYF

v_call: TRBV29-1
clone_size: medium-sized
j_call: TRBJ2-4
cdr3_length: 14
d_call: NA
cdr3_nt: TGCAGCGTTGAACCCGAGGGGGTGGAAAACATTCAGTACTTC
cdr3_aa: CSVEPEGVENIQYF

v_call: TRBV28
clone_size: NA
j_call: TRBJ2-1
cdr3_length: 16
d_call: TRBD2
cdr3_nt: TGTGCCAGCAGTCCCCGACTAGCGGAAACCTACAATGAGCAGTTCTTC
cdr3_aa: CASSPRLAETYNEQFF

v_call: TRBV20-1
clone_size: NA
j_call: TRBJ1-1
cdr3_length: 12
d_call: NA
cdr3_nt: TGCAGTGCTAGAAGGCCGAACGCTGAAGCTTTCTTT
cdr3_aa: CSARRPNAEAFF

v_call: TRBV18
clone_size: medium-sized
j_call: TRBJ2-2
cdr3_length: 18
d_call: NA
cdr3_nt: TGTGCCAGCTCACCACCGGGGAGACAGGTTATATTGACCGGGGAGCTGTTTTTT
cdr3_aa: CASSPPGRQVILTGELFF

v_call: TRBV2
clone_size: large
j_call: TRBJ1-5
cdr3_length: 14
d_call: NA
cdr3_nt: TGTGCCAGCAGCGATACCTTCAGCAATCAGCCCCAGCATTTT
cdr3_aa: CASSDTFSNQPQHF

v_call: TRBV4-3
clone_size: medium-sized
j_call: TRBJ1-2
cdr3_length: 16
d_call: TRBD1
cdr3_nt: TGCGCCAGCAGCCAAGCTAGGACAGGGGGGAGCTATGGCTACACCTTC
cdr3_aa: CASSQARTGGSYGYTF

v_call: TRBV7-2
clone_size: NA
j_call: TRBJ1-1
cdr3_length: 14
d_call: NA
cdr3_nt: TGTGCCAGCAAGTGGAGGGGCGGCAGCACTGAAGCTTTCTTT
cdr3_aa: CASKWRGGSTEAFF

v_call: TRBV7-2
clone_size: medium-sized
j_call: TRBJ2-1
cdr3_length: 16
d_call: NA
cdr3_nt: TGTGCCAGCACTCATGGGCTAAGGAGCTCCTACAATGAGCAGTTCTTC
cdr3_aa: CASTHGLRSSYNEQFF

v_call: TRBV6-1
clone_size: many
j_call: TRBJ2-1
cdr3_length: 16
d_call: NA
cdr3_nt: TGTGCCAGCAGTGAAGGGTGGACAAACCCCTACAATGAGCAGTTCTTC
cdr3_aa: CASSEGWTNPYNEQFF

v_call: TRBV6-6
clone_size: NA
j_call: TRBJ2-7
cdr3_length: 11
d_call: NA
cdr3_nt: TGTGCCAGCAGTGCCTACTACGAGCAGTACTTC
cdr3_aa: CASSAYYEQYF

v_call: TRBV5-1
clone_size: medium-sized
j_call: TRBJ1-2
cdr3_length: 16
d_call: TRBD1
cdr3_nt: TGCGCCAGCAGGAACGAACAGGGGTTAACTAACTATGGCTACACCTTC
cdr3_aa: CASRNEQGLTNYGYTF

v_call: TRBV28
clone_size: many
j_call: TRBJ2-1
cdr3_length: 14
d_call: NA
cdr3_nt: TGTGCCAGCAGCCCCTCATTCGGCAGGGATGAGCAGTTCTTC
cdr3_aa: CASSPSFGRDEQFF

v_call: TRBV5-1
clone_size: medium-sized
j_call: TRBJ2-1
cdr3_length: 14
d_call: NA
cdr3_nt: TGCGCCAGCAGCTTGGGGGCGGGATACAATGAGCAGTTCTTC
cdr3_aa: CASSLGAGYNEQFF

v_call: TRBV5-1
clone_size: medium-sized
j_call: TRBJ2-2
cdr3_length: 16
d_call: TRBD2
cdr3_nt: TGCGCCAGCAGCTTGGAAGGAGCCAGCGGGAGGGTGGAGCTGTTTTTT
cdr3_aa: CASSLEGASGRVELFF

v_call: TRBV20-1
clone_size: medium-sized
j_call: TRBJ2-5
cdr3_length: 12
d_call: NA
cdr3_nt: TGCAGTGCCAGGGACTTGCAAGAGACCCAGTACTTC
cdr3_aa: CSARDLQETQYF

v_call: TRBV6-5
clone_size: NA
j_call: TRBJ2-3
cdr3_length: 15
d_call: NA
cdr3_nt: TGTGCCAGCAGTTACTCGACGGCAGGGGGGGATACGCAGTATTTT
cdr3_aa: CASSYSTAGGDTQYF

v_call: TRBV2
clone_size: NA
j_call: TRBJ1-1
cdr3_length: 14
d_call: NA
cdr3_nt: TGTGCCAGCATGAGGGGGGGTAGCGGCACTGAAGCTTTCTTT
cdr3_aa: CASMRGGSGTEAFF

v_call: TRBV20-1
clone_size: once
j_call: TRBJ1-2
cdr3_length: 14
d_call: NA
cdr3_nt: TGCAGTTCCCGGCCGTCCGGTGGGAACTATGGCTACACCTTC
cdr3_aa: CSSRPSGGNYGYTF

v_call: TRBV7-8
clone_size: NA
j_call: TRBJ2-1
cdr3_length: 14
d_call: NA
cdr3_nt: TGTGCCAGCAGCTTAGTAGGCTACTACAATGAGCAGTTCTTC
cdr3_aa: CASSLVGYYNEQFF

v_call: TRBV19
clone_size: many
j_call: TRBJ1-5
cdr3_length: 15
d_call: NA
cdr3_nt: TGTGCCAGTAGTATAGAAGAAGGGCGCAATCAGCCCCAGCATTTT
cdr3_aa: CASSIEEGRNQPQHF

v_call: TRBV7-2
clone_size: medium-sized
j_call: TRBJ1-6
cdr3_length: 16
d_call: TRBD1
cdr3_nt: TGTGCCAGCAGCTTAGCGAGTGGCAGGGGGCGTTCACCCCTCCACTTT
cdr3_aa: CASSLASGRGRSPLHF

v_call: TRBV18
clone_size: medium-sized
j_call: TRBJ1-6
cdr3_length: 14
d_call: NA
cdr3_nt: TGTGCCAGCTCGCTAACAGGGAACACTTCACCCCTCCACTTT
cdr3_aa: CASSLTGNTSPLHF

v_call: TRBV20-1
clone_size: medium-sized
j_call: TRBJ2-3
cdr3_length: 14
d_call: TRBD2
cdr3_nt: TGCAGTGCCACGTCCCAGCGGGAGGGTTATACGCAGTATTTT
cdr3_aa: CSATSQREGYTQYF

v_call: TRBV7-6
clone_size: NA
j_call: TRBJ2-3
cdr3_length: 14
d_call: NA
cdr3_nt: TGTGCCAGCAGCCAAAATTTAGGGGCAAGGACGCAGTATTTT
cdr3_aa: CASSQNLGARTQYF

v_call: TRBV29-1
clone_size: medium-sized
j_call: TRBJ1-2
cdr3_length: 12
d_call: TRBD1
cdr3_nt: TGCAGCGTTGCCACAGGGGTGTATGGCTACACCTTC
cdr3_aa: CSVATGVYGYTF

v_call: TRBV5-1
clone_size: medium-sized
j_call: TRBJ2-7
cdr3_length: 17
d_call: TRBD2
cdr3_nt: TGCGCCAGCAGCCCCGCCGTGACTAGCGCGAGCTCCTACGAGCAGTACTTC
cdr3_aa: CASSPAVTSASSYEQYF

v_call: TRBV29-1
clone_size: medium-sized
j_call: TRBJ2-7
cdr3_length: 14
d_call: NA
cdr3_nt: TGCAGCGTTGGGTCCGGAGGGGGGGCCTACGAGCAGTACTTC
cdr3_aa: CSVGSGGGAYEQYF

v_call: TRBV12-3/TRBV12-4
clone_size: medium-sized
j_call: TRBJ1-1
cdr3_length: 14
d_call: NA
cdr3_nt: TGTGCCAGCAGTTTGGGGATCGGGGGCACTGAAGCTTTCTTT
cdr3_aa: CASSLGIGGTEAFF

v_call: TRBV6-2/TRBV6-3
clone_size: medium-sized
j_call: TRBJ2-1
cdr3_length: 15
d_call: NA
cdr3_nt: TGTGCCAGCAGTAGACCTAGCACTACCTACAATGAGCAGTTCTTC
cdr3_aa: CASSRPSTTYNEQFF

v_call: TRBV11-2
clone_size: NA
j_call: TRBJ2-7
cdr3_length: 14
d_call: NA
cdr3_nt: TGTGCCAGCAGCAGGGATCCCGGAACCTACGAGCAGTACTTC
cdr3_aa: CASSRDPGTYEQYF

v_call: TRBV5-1
clone_size: medium-sized
j_call: TRBJ1-1
cdr3_length: 16
d_call: NA
cdr3_nt: TGCGCCAGCAGTTTTACAGGACGGGTGATGAACACTGAAGCTTTCTTT
cdr3_aa: CASSFTGRVMNTEAFF

v_call: TRBV10-3
clone_size: NA
j_call: TRBJ1-3
cdr3_length: 14
d_call: TRBD1
cdr3_nt: TGTGCCATCAGTGCGACAGGGGGTAGAAACACCATATATTTT
cdr3_aa: CAISATGGRNTIYF

v_call: TRBV29-1
clone_size: medium-sized
j_call: TRBJ2-2
cdr3_length: 14
d_call: NA
cdr3_nt: TGCAGCGTTACCGGGCCCTCCTCCACCGGGGAGCTGTTTTTT
cdr3_aa: CSVTGPSSTGELFF

v_call: TRBV29-1
clone_size: NA
j_call: TRBJ2-2
cdr3_length: 13
d_call: NA
cdr3_nt: TGCAGCGTACCCGGGCATGGCACCGGGGAGCTGTTTTTT
cdr3_aa: CSVPGHGTGELFF

v_call: TRBV10-3
clone_size: medium-sized
j_call: TRBJ2-7
cdr3_length: 14
d_call: NA
cdr3_nt: TGTGCCATCAGTGAAGGGGTTTTTCGGTACGAGCAGTACTTC
cdr3_aa: CAISEGVFRYEQYF

v_call: TRBV9
clone_size: medium-sized
j_call: TRBJ2-1
cdr3_length: 16
d_call: NA
cdr3_nt: TGTGCCAGCAGCGGTGGGCTTGGCGGGGCTTACAATGAGCAGTTCTTC
cdr3_aa: CASSGGLGGAYNEQFF

v_call: TRBV25-1
clone_size: medium-sized
j_call: TRBJ2-1
cdr3_length: 9
d_call: NA
cdr3_nt: TGTGCCGTAGGGTATGAGCAGTTCTTC
cdr3_aa: CAVGYEQFF

v_call: TRBV30
clone_size: NA
j_call: TRBJ2-7
cdr3_length: 15
d_call: NA
cdr3_nt: TGTGCCTGGAGTTACCTAGGGGTGCGGCGCTACGAGCAGTACTTC
cdr3_aa: CAWSYLGVRRYEQYF

v_call: TRBV24-1
clone_size: medium-sized
j_call: TRBJ2-3
cdr3_length: 13
d_call: NA
cdr3_nt: TGTGCCACCAAAGGGGCGGGCACAGATACGCAGTATTTT
cdr3_aa: CATKGAGTDTQYF